The source of this TCR beta chain is a study of T cell responses to AZD1222 COVID-19 vaccine. Only a few counts were recorded for this clone. The CDR3 extends over 11 amino acids. Some clones are missing from TCRdb's copy, which holds only in-frame ones; the method was immunoSEQ multiplex PCR. The table includes fewer than 120,000 clones, 70% to 90% detected once. The source material was peripheral blood, sampled 28 days after the second AZD1222 dose. This chain links TRBV21-1 with TRBJ2-1. TRBV21-1 is designated a pseudogene. This TCR came from an adult who received the AZD1222 COVID-19 vaccine. CDR3: CASSMYNEQFF. CDR3 bases: TGTGCCAGCAGCATGTACAATGAGCAGTTCTTC.